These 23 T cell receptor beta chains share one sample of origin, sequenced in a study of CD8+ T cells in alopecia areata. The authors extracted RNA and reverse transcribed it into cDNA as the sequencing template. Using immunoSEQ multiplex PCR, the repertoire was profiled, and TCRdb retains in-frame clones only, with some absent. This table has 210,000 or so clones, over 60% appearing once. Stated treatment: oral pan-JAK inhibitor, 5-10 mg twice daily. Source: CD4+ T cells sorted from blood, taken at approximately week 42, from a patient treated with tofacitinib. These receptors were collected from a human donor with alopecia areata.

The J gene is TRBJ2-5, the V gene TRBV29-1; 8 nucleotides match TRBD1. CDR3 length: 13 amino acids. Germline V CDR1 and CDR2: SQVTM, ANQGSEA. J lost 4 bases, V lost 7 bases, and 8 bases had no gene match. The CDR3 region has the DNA TGCAGCGCATCAAACAGGGGGTCAGAGACCCAGTACTTC. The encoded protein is CSASNRGSETQYF.

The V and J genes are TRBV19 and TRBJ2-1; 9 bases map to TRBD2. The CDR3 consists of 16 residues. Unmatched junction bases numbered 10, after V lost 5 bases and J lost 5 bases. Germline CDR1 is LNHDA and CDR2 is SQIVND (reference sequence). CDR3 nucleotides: TGTGCCAGTAGTTCAATAGGGGCTAGCGGGAACAATGAGCAGTTCTTC. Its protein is CASSSIGASGNNEQFF.

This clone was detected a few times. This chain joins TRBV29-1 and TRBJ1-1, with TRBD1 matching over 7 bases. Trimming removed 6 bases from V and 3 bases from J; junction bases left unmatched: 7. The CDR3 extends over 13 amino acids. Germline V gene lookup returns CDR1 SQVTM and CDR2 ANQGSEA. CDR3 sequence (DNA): TGCAGCGTGAGACCGGGACAGCACACTGAAGCTTTCTTT. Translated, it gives CSVRPGQHTEAFF. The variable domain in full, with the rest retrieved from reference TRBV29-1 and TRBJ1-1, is SAVISQKPSRDICQRGTSLTIQCQVDSQVTMMFWYRQQPGQSLTLIATANQGSEATYESGFVIDKFPISRPNLTFSTLTVSNMSPEDSSIYLCSVRPGQHTEAFFGQGTRLTVV.

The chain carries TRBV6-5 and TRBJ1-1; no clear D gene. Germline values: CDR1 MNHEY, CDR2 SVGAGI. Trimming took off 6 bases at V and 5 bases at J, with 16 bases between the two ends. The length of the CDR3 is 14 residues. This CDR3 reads CASSSDGRKTEAFF. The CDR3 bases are TGTGCCAGCAGCTCAGACGGGCGTAAGACTGAAGCTTTCTTT.

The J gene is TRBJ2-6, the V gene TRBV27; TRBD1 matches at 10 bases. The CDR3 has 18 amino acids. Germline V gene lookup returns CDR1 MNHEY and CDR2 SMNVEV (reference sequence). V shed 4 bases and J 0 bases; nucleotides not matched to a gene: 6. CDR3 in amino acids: CASSSGTGDLSGANVLTF. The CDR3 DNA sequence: TGTGCCAGCAGTTCGGGGACAGGGGACCTCTCTGGGGCCAACGTCCTGACTTTC.

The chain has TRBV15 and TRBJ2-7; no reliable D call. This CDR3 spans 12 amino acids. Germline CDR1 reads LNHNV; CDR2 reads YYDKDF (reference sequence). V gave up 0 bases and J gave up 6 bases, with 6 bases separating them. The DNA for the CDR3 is TGTGCCACCAGCAGAGATATGGGCGAGCAGTACTTC. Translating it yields CATSRDMGEQYF.

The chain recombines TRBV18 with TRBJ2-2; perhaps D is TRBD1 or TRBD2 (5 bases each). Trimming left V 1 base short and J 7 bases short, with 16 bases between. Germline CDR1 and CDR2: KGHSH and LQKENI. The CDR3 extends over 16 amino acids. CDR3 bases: TGTGCCAGCTCACCACAAGTTGGGACCGTCGGCGGGGAGCTGTTTTTT. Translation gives CASSPQVGTVGGELFF.

The CDR3 loop is CASRIDSYYGYTF. The CDR3 coding sequence is TGTGCCAGTAGGATCGACAGCTACTATGGCTACACCTTC. The V gene is TRBV19, the J gene TRBJ1-2; a possible D gene is TRBD1 (5 bases). The CDR3 is 13 amino acids. V was clipped by 6 bases and J by 3 bases, with 11 bases between them. Germline V CDR1 and CDR2: LNHDA, SQIVND (reference sequence). Full variable domain (missing parts from reference TRBV19 and TRBJ1-2): DGGITQSPKYLFRKEGQNVTLSCEQNLNHDAMYWYRQDPGQGLRLIYYSQIVNDFQKGDIAEGYSVSREKKESFPLTVTSAQKNPTAFYLCASRIDSYYGYTFGSGTRLTVV.

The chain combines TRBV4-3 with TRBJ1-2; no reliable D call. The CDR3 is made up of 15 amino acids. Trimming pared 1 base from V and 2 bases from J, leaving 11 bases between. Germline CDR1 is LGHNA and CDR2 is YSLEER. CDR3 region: CASSQGRGDNYGYTF. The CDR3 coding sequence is TGCGCCAGCAGCCAAGGGCGAGGCGACAACTATGGCTACACCTTC.

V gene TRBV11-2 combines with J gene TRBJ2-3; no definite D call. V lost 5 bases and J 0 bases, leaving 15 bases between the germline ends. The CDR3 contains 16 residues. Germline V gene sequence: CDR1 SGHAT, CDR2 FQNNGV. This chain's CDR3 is CASSLLGRTSTDTQYF. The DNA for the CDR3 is TGTGCCAGCAGCCTATTAGGACGAACCAGCACAGATACGCAGTATTTT. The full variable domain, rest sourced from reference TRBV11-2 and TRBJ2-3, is EAGVAQSPRYKIIEKRQSVAFWCNPISGHATLYWYQQILGQGPKLLIQFQNNGVVDDSQLPKDRFSAERLKGVDSTLKIQPAKLEDSAVYLCASSLLGRTSTDTQYFGPGTRLTVL.

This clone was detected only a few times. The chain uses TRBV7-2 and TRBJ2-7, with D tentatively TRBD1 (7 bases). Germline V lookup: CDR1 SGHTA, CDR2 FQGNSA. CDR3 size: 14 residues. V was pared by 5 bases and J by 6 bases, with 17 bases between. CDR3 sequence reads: CASSPDRIGGEQYF. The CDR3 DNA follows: TGTGCCAGCAGCCCGGACAGGATCGGGGGCGAGCAGTACTTC.

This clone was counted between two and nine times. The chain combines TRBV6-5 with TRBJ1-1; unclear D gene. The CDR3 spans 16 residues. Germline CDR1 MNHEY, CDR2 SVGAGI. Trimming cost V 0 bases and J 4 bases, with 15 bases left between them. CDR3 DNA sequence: TGTGCCAGCAGTTACTCGATCTTGCAGCTAGTCACTGAAGCTTTCTTT. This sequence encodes CASSYSILQLVTEAFF.

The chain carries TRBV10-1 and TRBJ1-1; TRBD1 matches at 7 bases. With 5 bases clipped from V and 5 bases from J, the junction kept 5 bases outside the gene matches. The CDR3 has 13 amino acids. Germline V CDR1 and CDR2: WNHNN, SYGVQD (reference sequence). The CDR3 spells CASSPTGITEAFF. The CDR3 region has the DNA TGCGCCAGCAGTCCGACAGGGATTACTGAAGCTTTCTTT.

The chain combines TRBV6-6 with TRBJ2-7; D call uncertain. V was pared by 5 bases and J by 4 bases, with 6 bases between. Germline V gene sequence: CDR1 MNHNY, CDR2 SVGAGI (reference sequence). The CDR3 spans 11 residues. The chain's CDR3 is CASSPLYEQYF. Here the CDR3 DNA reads TGTGCCAGCAGTCCCCTTTACGAGCAGTACTTC.

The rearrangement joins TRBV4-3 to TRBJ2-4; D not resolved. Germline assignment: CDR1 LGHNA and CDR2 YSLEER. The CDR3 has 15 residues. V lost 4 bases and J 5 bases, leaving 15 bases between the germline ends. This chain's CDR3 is CASSRFPNPQNIQYF. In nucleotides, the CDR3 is TGCGCCAGCAGCCGTTTCCCCAACCCCCAAAACATTCAGTACTTC.

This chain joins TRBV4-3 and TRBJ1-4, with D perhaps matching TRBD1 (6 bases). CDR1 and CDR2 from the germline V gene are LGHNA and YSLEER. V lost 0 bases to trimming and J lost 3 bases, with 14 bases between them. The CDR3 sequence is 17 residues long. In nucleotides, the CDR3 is TGCGCCAGCAGCCAAGACCTCAGGGGTGTAGCTAATGAAAAACTGTTTTTT. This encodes CASSQDLRGVANEKLFF.

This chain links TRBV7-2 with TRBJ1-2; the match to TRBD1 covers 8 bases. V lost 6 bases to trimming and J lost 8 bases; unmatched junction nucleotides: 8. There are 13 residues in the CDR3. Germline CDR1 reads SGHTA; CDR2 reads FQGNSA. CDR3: CASSQDRVVGYTF. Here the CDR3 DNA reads TGTGCCAGCAGTCAGGACAGGGTGGTCGGCTACACCTTC.

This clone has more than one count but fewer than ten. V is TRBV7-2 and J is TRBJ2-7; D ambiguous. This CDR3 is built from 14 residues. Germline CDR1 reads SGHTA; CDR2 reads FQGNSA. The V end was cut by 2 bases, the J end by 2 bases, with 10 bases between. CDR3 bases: TGTGCCAGCAGCTTAACCAGCACCCCCTACGAGCAGTACTTC. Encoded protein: CASSLTSTPYEQYF. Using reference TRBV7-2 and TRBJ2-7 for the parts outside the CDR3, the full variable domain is GAGVSQSPSNKVTEKGKDVELRCDPISGHTALYWYRQSLGQGLEFLIYFQGNSAPDKSGLPSDRFSAERTGGSVSTLTIQRTQQEDSAVYLCASSLTSTPYEQYFGPGTRLTVT.

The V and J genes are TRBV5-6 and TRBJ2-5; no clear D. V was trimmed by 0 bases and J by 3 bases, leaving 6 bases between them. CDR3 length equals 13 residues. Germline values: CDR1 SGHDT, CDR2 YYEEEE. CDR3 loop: CASSLGLKETQYF. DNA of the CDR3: TGTGCCAGCAGCTTGGGACTTAAAGAGACCCAGTACTTC.

The CDR3 sequence is CSVQRVGDTEAFF. CDR3 nucleotides: TGCAGCGTTCAGAGGGTGGGGGACACTGAAGCTTTCTTT. This chain uses TRBV29-1 with TRBJ1-1, with a possible D match to TRBD1 (5 bases). Trimming left V 5 bases short and J 3 bases short, with 13 bases between. The germline gives CDR1 SQVTM, CDR2 ANQGSEA. CDR3 length: 13 amino acids.

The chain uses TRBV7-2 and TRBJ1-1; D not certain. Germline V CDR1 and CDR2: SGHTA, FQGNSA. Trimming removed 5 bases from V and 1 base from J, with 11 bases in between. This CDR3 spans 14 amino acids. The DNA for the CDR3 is TGTGCCAGCAGCCCAACTGCAGGGAACACTGAAGCTTTCTTT. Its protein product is CASSPTAGNTEAFF.

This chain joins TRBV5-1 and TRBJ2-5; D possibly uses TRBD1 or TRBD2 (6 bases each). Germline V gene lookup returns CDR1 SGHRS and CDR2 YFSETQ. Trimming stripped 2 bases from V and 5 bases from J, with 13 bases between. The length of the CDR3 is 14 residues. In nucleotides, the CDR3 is TGCGCCAGCAGCTTTGAGGGGGGCGCGGAGACCCAGTACTTC. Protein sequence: CASSFEGGAETQYF. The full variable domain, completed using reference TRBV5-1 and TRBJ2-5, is KAGVTQTPRYLIKTRGQQVTLSCSPISGHRSVSWYQQTPGQGLQFLFEYFSETQRNKGNFPGRFSGRQFSNSRSEMNVSTLELGDSALYLCASSFEGGAETQYFGPGTRLLVL.

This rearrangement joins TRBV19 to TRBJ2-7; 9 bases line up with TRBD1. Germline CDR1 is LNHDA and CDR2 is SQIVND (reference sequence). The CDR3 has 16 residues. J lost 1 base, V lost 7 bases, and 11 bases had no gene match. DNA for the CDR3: TGTGCCAGTAAAGAGACAGGGGGTTCGTCGTCCTACGAGCAGTACTTC. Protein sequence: CASKETGGSSSYEQYF.